A selection of T cell receptor beta chains follows, all from one sample in a study of post-analysis software for immune sequencing data. TCRdb passed the PCR reads through MiXCR, listing each CDR3 protein once. The repertoire holds about 430,000 distinct CDR3 sequences, with about 40% as singletons. Sequencing was done on a sample of blood. These receptors originate from a girl between 2 and 10 years old with multiple sclerosis. The conserved cysteine and the conserved F or W are not part of the CDR3 here. The D gene is left open where the match is weak. Size is omitted from some rows. Given values are once, few, many or a class for expanded clones.

CDR3aa: ASSLWLAGGPNEQF
abundance: -
v_gene: TRBV7-8
j_gene: TRBJ2-1
d_gene: TRBD2

CDR3aa: ASSESGASYNEQF
abundance: few
v_gene: TRBV25-1
j_gene: TRBJ2-1
d_gene: -

CDR3aa: ASSYFRQVSSGANALT
abundance: few
v_gene: TRBV6-6
j_gene: TRBJ2-6
d_gene: -

CDR3aa: ASSFNALGQGDNEQF
abundance: few
v_gene: TRBV28
j_gene: TRBJ2-1
d_gene: TRBD1

CDR3aa: ASSGSPGADQPQH
abundance: once
v_gene: TRBV9
j_gene: TRBJ1-5
d_gene: -

CDR3aa: SVGTGHEETQY
abundance: few
v_gene: TRBV29-1
j_gene: TRBJ2-5
d_gene: TRBD1

CDR3aa: ASSLGRGPASSYEQY
abundance: few
v_gene: TRBV5-1
j_gene: TRBJ2-7
d_gene: -

CDR3aa: ASSLANRVPLDEQF
abundance: few
v_gene: TRBV5-1
j_gene: TRBJ2-1
d_gene: -

CDR3aa: SARGTMNTEAF
abundance: -
v_gene: TRBV20-1
j_gene: TRBJ1-1
d_gene: -

CDR3aa: ASSVGDRVYYNEQF
abundance: -
v_gene: TRBV5-1
j_gene: TRBJ2-1
d_gene: TRBD1

CDR3aa: ASRGTSGTDTQY
abundance: few
v_gene: TRBV5-1
j_gene: TRBJ2-3
d_gene: TRBD2

CDR3aa: SARDFLAGGYNEQF
abundance: -
v_gene: TRBV20-1
j_gene: TRBJ2-1
d_gene: TRBD2

CDR3aa: AISESKGRYNEQF
abundance: few
v_gene: TRBV10-3
j_gene: TRBJ2-1
d_gene: -

CDR3aa: ASRPGGEKRF
abundance: -
v_gene: TRBV28
j_gene: TRBJ1-4
d_gene: TRBD1